What follows are 26 T cell receptor beta chains derived from one specimen sequenced in a study of T cell changes during pregnancy in multiple sclerosis. Generated by immunoSEQ multiplex PCR, the TCRdb table keeps only in-frame clones and is missing some. The data hold 60,000 to 95,000 clones, with 75% to 95% observed a single time. Sequenced material: CD4+ T cells from peripheral blood mononuclear cells, taken before pregnancy. The receptor source for this set is a female donor with multiple sclerosis, enrolled in a pregnancy study.

The gene calls are TRBV6-5 and TRBJ2-5; the match to TRBD1 covers 7 bases. CDR3 length: 14 residues. Germline assignment: CDR1 MNHEY and CDR2 SVGAGI. The ends lost 5 bases at V and 5 bases at J; junction bases unmatched: 8. CDR3 bases: TGTGCCAGCAGTGGAGAGGGGGCTATTGAGACCCAGTACTTC. Amino acids: CASSGEGAIETQYF.

The chain recombines TRBV19 with TRBJ1-5; 7 bases agree with TRBD1. This CDR3 region has 16 residues. The J segment lost 7 bases and the V segment lost 7 bases, leaving 16 bases of the junction unmatched. CDR1 is LNHDA and CDR2 is SQIVND in the germline V gene (reference sequence). CDR3: CASILTQGWGRQPQHF. In nucleotides, the CDR3 is TGTGCCAGTATCCTCACACAGGGGTGGGGGAGGCAGCCCCAGCATTTT.

The chain joins TRBV5-5 to TRBJ1-1; 8 bases are a match to TRBD1. The CDR3 totals 13 residues. Looked up from germline, CDR1 is SGHKS and CDR2 is YYEKEE (reference sequence). J lost 6 bases, V lost 5 bases, and 6 bases had no gene match. CDR3 DNA: TGTGCCAGCAGTAGGACAGGGCTCCCTGAAGCTTTCTTT. Translated, it gives CASSRTGLPEAFF.

This chain connects TRBV6-1 to TRBJ2-7; a possible D gene is TRBD1 (6 bases). V lost 0 bases and J 4 bases, leaving 13 bases between the germline ends. Germline lookup yields CDR1 MNHNS and CDR2 SASEGT. The CDR3 consists of 15 residues. DNA for the CDR3: TGTGCCAGCAGTGAAGCGCGCGACAGGCTATACGAGCAGTACTTC. Amino acids: CASSEARDRLYEQYF.

The chain has TRBV10-3 and TRBJ2-2; 7 bases are shared with TRBD1. V was pared by 0 bases and J by 4 bases, with 8 bases of the junction left unmatched. The germline V gene has CDR1 ENHRY and CDR2 SYGVKD. The CDR3 sequence is 17 residues long. The CDR3: CAISESMDRFSTGELFF. The CDR3 bases are TGTGCCATCAGTGAGTCGATGGACAGGTTTTCCACCGGGGAGCTGTTTTTT.

J is TRBJ2-1 and V is TRBV30; no clear D gene. The germline V gene has CDR1 GTSNPN and CDR2 SVGIG (reference sequence). Trimming took off 3 bases at V and 0 bases at J, with 9 bases between the two ends. The CDR3 runs to 14 residues. The CDR3 sequence is CAWRGPSSYNEQFF. The CDR3 DNA reads as TGTGCCTGGAGGGGCCCGAGCTCCTACAATGAGCAGTTCTTC. The full variable domain, its missing parts supplied by reference TRBV30 and TRBJ2-1, is SQTIHQWPATLVQPVGSPLSLECTVEGTSNPNLYWYRQAAGRGLQLLFYSVGIGQISSEVPQNLSASRPQDRQFILSSKKLLLSDSGFYLCAWRGPSSYNEQFFGPGTRLTVL.

This clone showed up just a few times. The DNA for the CDR3 is TGCGCCAGCAGCTCAACAGGCGGCGCAGGGGGAAACACCATATATTTT. This codes for CASSSTGGAGGNTIYF. The chain uses TRBV5-1 and TRBJ1-3; a possible D gene is TRBD1 (5 bases). This CDR3 spans 16 amino acids. V lost 3 bases to trimming and J lost 4 bases, with 17 bases between them. Per the germline V gene, CDR1 is SGHRS and CDR2 is YFSETQ.

The chain recombines TRBV28 with TRBJ1-2, with 9 bases that match TRBD1. The CDR3 runs 14 residues. With 5 bases clipped from V and 4 bases from J, the junction kept 5 bases outside the gene matches. Germline CDR1 and CDR2: MDHEN and SYDVKM. The CDR3 protein is CASSREGQGYGYTF. In DNA, the CDR3 is TGTGCCAGCAGTCGGGAGGGACAGGGCTATGGCTACACCTTC.

The J gene is TRBJ2-3, the V gene TRBV5-4, with TRBD2 as a possible D gene (6 bases). The germline CDR1 and CDR2 sequences are SGHNT and YYREEE (reference sequence). V lost 0 bases, J lost 1 base, and 9 bases lay in between. This CDR3 comprises 15 residues. The CDR3 loop is CASSLVASGTDTQYF. Written as DNA, the CDR3 is TGTGCCAGCAGCTTGGTAGCTAGCGGCACAGATACGCAGTATTTT.

The gene calls are TRBV18 and TRBJ2-1; a possible D gene is TRBD2 (6 bases). The CDR3 contains 13 residues. The ends were cut back, 4 bases at V and 10 bases at J, with 14 bases in the middle. CDR1 and CDR2 (germline): KGHSH, LQKENI. In DNA form, the CDR3 reads TGTGCCAGCTCACGCTCCGAGGGAGGCGAGCAGTTCTTC. It codes for CASSRSEGGEQFF.

This clone appeared once. This chain joins TRBV5-5 and TRBJ1-1; a possible D gene is TRBD1 (5 bases). Germline V gene lookup returns CDR1 SGHKS and CDR2 YYEKEE (reference sequence). The CDR3 covers 15 residues. V lost 4 bases, J lost 0 bases, and 13 bases lay in between. The CDR3, as DNA: TGTGCCAGCAGCCCTGGACGGACAATGAACACTGAAGCTTTCTTT. Protein sequence: CASSPGRTMNTEAFF. The whole variable domain, filled in from reference TRBV5-5 and TRBJ1-1, reads DAGVTQSPTHLIKTRGQQVTLRCSPISGHKSVSWYQQVLGQGPQFIFQYYEKEERGRGNFPDRFSARQFPNYSSELNVNALLLGDSALYLCASSPGRTMNTEAFFGQGTRLTVV.

This clone was recorded many times. This chain connects TRBV5-1 to TRBJ1-2; D not resolved. Germline V gene lookup returns CDR1 SGHRS and CDR2 YFSETQ. The V gene lost 7 bases and the J gene lost 5 bases, with 18 bases spanning the gap. This CDR3 has 14 amino acids. The CDR3 DNA is TGCGCCAGCGGTCTAGGTACCCGTAATTATGGCTACACCTTC. It codes for CASGLGTRNYGYTF.

The rearrangement links TRBV15 to TRBJ1-1, with 7 bases matching TRBD1. The V and J ends lost 6 bases and 6 bases, in that order; junction bases with no gene match: 16. The CDR3 contains 16 residues. Germline CDR1 reads LNHNV; CDR2 reads YYDKDF (reference sequence). CDR3 sequence reads: CATRRGRNGQTAEAFF. In DNA form, the CDR3 reads TGTGCCACCAGAAGGGGGCGTAACGGGCAGACCGCTGAAGCTTTCTTT. The whole variable domain, remainder taken from reference TRBV15 and TRBJ1-1, is DAMVIQNPRYQVTQFGKPVTLSCSQTLNHNVMYWYQQKSSQAPKLLFHYYDKDFNNEADTPDNFQSRRPNTSFCFLDIRSPGLGDTAMYLCATRRGRNGQTAEAFFGQGTRLTVV.

V usage is TRBV18 and J usage is TRBJ1-1, with unresolved D. The CDR3 length is 14 residues. V was pared by 2 bases and J by 1 base, with 8 bases between. CDR1 and CDR2 (germline): KGHSH, LQKENI. CDR3 in DNA: TGTGCCAGCTCACCAGGGAGGACGAACACTGAAGCTTTCTTT. Encoded protein: CASSPGRTNTEAFF.

The chain uses TRBV30 and TRBJ2-2; 8 bases are shared with TRBD2. Trimming at V came to 0 bases and at J to 1 base, leaving 4 bases not matched to a gene. Germline-derived CDR1 and CDR2 are GTSNPN and SVGIG (reference sequence). The CDR3 totals 16 residues. The CDR3 sequence is CAWSVIGRVNTGELFF. In DNA, the CDR3 is TGTGCCTGGAGTGTAATCGGGAGGGTGAACACCGGGGAGCTGTTTTTT.

J is TRBJ2-1 and V is TRBV9; the match to TRBD2 covers 8 bases. The CDR3 is made up of 15 amino acids. From germline, CDR1 is SGDLS and CDR2 YYNGEE. V was pared by 0 bases and J by 5 bases, with 4 bases of the junction left unmatched. As DNA, the CDR3 is TGTGCCAGCAGCGTAGGCGGGGGGTTTAACAATGAGCAGTTCTTC. As protein: CASSVGGGFNNEQFF.

The rearrangement joins TRBV30 to TRBJ1-2; TRBD1 is a possible D gene (5 bases). The CDR3 totals 12 residues. Per germline, CDR1 GTSNPN and CDR2 SVGIG (reference sequence). V lost 3 bases and J lost 7, with 12 bases in between. This chain's CDR3 is CAWSVTESGYTF. The CDR3 nucleotides read TGTGCCTGGAGCGTGACAGAAAGTGGCTACACCTTC.

This chain links TRBV10-2 with TRBJ2-1; 11 bases align to TRBD2. After removal of 8 bases from V and 4 bases from J, the junction contained 4 bases not matched to a gene. The CDR3 covers 14 residues. Germline V gene sequence: CDR1 WSHSY, CDR2 SAAADI. CDR3 nucleotide sequence: TGCGCCAGCGGTCTAGCGGGAGGTTACAATGAGCAGTTCTTC. Translated, it gives CASGLAGGYNEQFF.

The V call is TRBV30, the J call TRBJ1-5; maybe TRBD1 (5 bases). The length of the CDR3 is 13 residues. Germline CDR1 reads GTSNPN; CDR2 reads SVGIG (reference sequence). V lost 0 bases and J 8 bases, leaving 11 bases between the germline ends. The CDR3 loop is CAWSVLWGEPQHF. The CDR3 region has the DNA TGTGCCTGGAGTGTACTATGGGGGGAGCCCCAGCATTTT.

In this sample, this clone turned up once. V and J are TRBV4-1 and TRBJ2-7, with 8 bases matching TRBD1. The ends lost 4 bases at V and 7 bases at J; junction bases unmatched: 9. CDR1 is MGHRA and CDR2 is YSYEKL in the germline V gene. The CDR3 extends over 14 amino acids. The CDR3 loop reads CASSRQDRAKEQYF. The DNA of the CDR3 is TGCGCCAGCAGCCGGCAGGACAGGGCGAAAGAGCAGTACTTC.

The chain has TRBV9 and TRBJ2-3; 16 nucleotides align to TRBD2. The CDR3 has 17 amino acids. Germline V lookup: CDR1 SGDLS, CDR2 YYNGEE. V dropped 7 bases and J dropped 5; count of bases not matched to a gene: 10. The CDR3 loop reads CASAPSGTSGGEDTQYF. The CDR3 bases are TGTGCCAGCGCCCCATCTGGGACTAGCGGGGGGGAAGATACGCAGTATTTT.

This clone was picked up one time. The V gene is TRBV29-1, the J gene TRBJ1-1; D perhaps matches TRBD1 (5 bases). Germline V gene data show CDR1 as SQVTM and CDR2 as ANQGSEA. V was pared by 6 bases and J by 4 bases, with 9 bases between. The CDR3 has 11 residues. The CDR3 region is CSVTEFTEAFF. DNA for the CDR3: TGCAGCGTGACAGAATTCACTGAAGCTTTCTTT. The full variable domain, in which reference TRBV29-1 and TRBJ1-1 provide the parts outside the CDR3, is SAVISQKPSRDICQRGTSLTIQCQVDSQVTMMFWYRQQPGQSLTLIATANQGSEATYESGFVIDKFPISRPNLTFSTLTVSNMSPEDSSIYLCSVTEFTEAFFGQGTRLTVV.

The gene calls are TRBV7-2 and TRBJ1-2, with TRBD1 matching over 9 bases. The V gene's germline CDR1 is SGHTA and CDR2 FQGNSA. The V and J ends lost 3 bases and 8 bases, in that order; junction bases with no gene match: 7. This CDR3 comprises 14 residues. The CDR3 sequence is CASSFADRGRGYTF. DNA for the CDR3: TGTGCCAGCAGCTTCGCGGACAGGGGCCGAGGCTACACCTTC.

J is TRBJ2-5 and V is TRBV10-3; D might be TRBD2 (5 bases). Trimming removed 7 bases at V and 5 bases at J, with 14 bases between. Germline V lookup: CDR1 ENHRY, CDR2 SYGVKD. The CDR3 covers 13 residues. The CDR3 here is CAITPGFQETQYF. Written as DNA, the CDR3 is TGTGCCATCACCCCGGGGTTTCAGGAGACCCAGTACTTC.

This clone was seen only once. The chain has TRBV9 and TRBJ2-5, with D tentatively TRBD2 (6 bases). With 0 bases removed from V and 5 bases from J, the gap between germline ends came to 11 bases. CDR1 is SGDLS, CDR2 YYNGEE, per germline. CDR3 length equals 14 residues. The CDR3 DNA reads as TGTGCCAGCAGCGTAGGTGGAGGGTTCGAGACCCAGTACTTC. Translated, it gives CASSVGGGFETQYF.

The J gene is TRBJ2-2, the V gene TRBV5-1, with 10 bases fitting TRBD1. Germline values: CDR1 SGHRS, CDR2 YFSETQ. V was pared by 4 bases and J by 5 bases, with 8 bases of the junction left unmatched. The CDR3 has 16 amino acids. In DNA form, the CDR3 reads TGCGCCAGCAGCACTGACAGGGGGCGTAGAACCGGGGAGCTGTTTTTT. Translating it yields CASSTDRGRRTGELFF.